This passage covers 21 T cell receptor beta chains from one sample sequenced in a study of T-cell reconstitution after alpha-beta-depleted transplantation in children (dated by TCRdb to between 2015 and 2016). The protocol used for the library was PCR. The listed sequencing device is Illumina HiSeq 2500. TCR libraries were prepared with molecular barcoding, using unique molecular identifiers to normalize TCRbeta repertoire quantification. The public reads were quality trimmed at Q25 with fastp and then assembled into clones with MiXCR by TCRdb, keeping productive beta chains. Every entry covers one CDR3 protein and lists the most common genes and DNA from its rows. Recorded for this sample are 150,000 to 200,000 distinct CDR3 sequences; around 7% of them occurred a single time. The ten largest clones take up 3% to 3.5% of the sample. The starting material was PBMCs from the stem cell graft donor, obtained from the stem cell graft. The source of these receptors is a human donor who donated a stem cell graft to a child with Wiskott-Aldrich syndrome.

This clonotype has a handful of counts. This chain's CDR3 is CASSLFGGRSYEQYF. DNA of the CDR3: TGTGCCAGCAGTCTTTTCGGGGGGCGGTCCTACGAGCAGTACTTC. The chain has TRBV12-3 or TRBV12-4 and TRBJ2-7; TRBD2 might be the D (7 bases). V shed 5 bases and J shed 1 base, with 15 bases lying between them. The CDR3 covers 15 residues.

This clonotype was recorded at least ten times. V is TRBV24-1 and J is TRBJ2-1; the match to TRBD1 covers 8 bases. The length of the CDR3 is 15 residues. CDR1 and CDR2 from the germline V gene are KGHDR and SFDVKD. V shed 4 bases, J shed 9 bases, and the junction held 10 bases outside the gene matches. In nucleotides, the CDR3 is TGTGCCACCAGTGACCTAAGTCAGGGGGCGTCTGAGCAGTTCTTC. Its protein is CATSDLSQGASEQFF.

The CDR3 here is CASSLAGAHRTDTQYF. The CDR3 DNA sequence: TGTGCCAGCAGCCTTGCGGGGGCACACCGCACAGATACGCAGTATTTT. The chain employs TRBV7-2 and TRBJ2-3; maybe TRBD2 (7 bases). Germline loops: CDR1 SGHTA, CDR2 FQGNSA. The CDR3 is 16 residues long. V was pared by 5 bases and J by 1 base, with 16 bases between.

This clonotype appeared many times. The rearrangement links TRBV10-3 to TRBJ1-5; weak D call: TRBD1 (5 bases). Germline V lookup: CDR1 ENHRY, CDR2 SYGVKD. This CDR3 spans 13 amino acids. The V end was cut by 10 bases, the J end by 4 bases, with 14 bases between. The CDR3 protein is CATGGEANQPQHF. CDR3 sequence (DNA): TGTGCCACTGGGGGGGAGGCAAATCAGCCCCAGCATTTT.

The chain joins TRBV7-2 to TRBJ2-1, with TRBD2 matching over 7 bases. The V segment lost 5 bases and the J segment 4 bases; nucleotides outside the gene matches: 11. Germline CDR1 reads SGHTA; CDR2 reads FQGNSA. The CDR3 has 16 amino acids. This CDR3 reads CASSARGSGTYNEQFF. The CDR3 bases are TGTGCCAGCAGCGCCCGGGGGAGCGGGACTTACAATGAGCAGTTCTTC. The entire variable domain, with the rest obtained from reference TRBV7-2 and TRBJ2-1, is as follows: GAGVSQSPSNKVTEKGKDVELRCDPISGHTALYWYRQSLGQGLEFLIYFQGNSAPDKSGLPSDRFSAERTGGSVSTLTIQRTQQEDSAVYLCASSARGSGTYNEQFFGPGTRLTVL.

This chain joins TRBV5-1 and TRBJ2-4; no firm D call. CDR3 length: 19 amino acids. Trimming stripped 0 bases from V and 2 bases from J, with 21 bases between. In germline, CDR1 is SGHRS, CDR2 YFSETQ. The CDR3 DNA is TGCGCCAGCAGCTTGGCACCAGGTGGATTGTCTATACCCAAAAACATTCAGTACTTC. Residues: CASSLAPGGLSIPKNIQYF.

This clonotype was picked up many times. The chain uses TRBV2 and TRBJ2-5; 9 nucleotides align to TRBD1. V was clipped by 3 bases and J by 0 bases; unmatched bases: 5. The length of the CDR3 is 16 residues. In germline, CDR1 is SNHLY, CDR2 FYNNEI. The CDR3 nucleotides are TGTGCCAGCAGTGAGCGGGACAGGGAGTACCAAGAGACCCAGTACTTC. It codes for CASSERDREYQETQYF.

This clonotype has a handful of counts. The rearrangement joins TRBV5-1 to TRBJ1-1; no clear D. The germline CDR1 and CDR2 sequences are SGHRS and YFSETQ. The CDR3 sequence is 20 residues long. The V and J ends lost 1 base and 3 bases respectively, with 28 bases between them. CDR3: CASSLSDYAGETIRDTEAFF. The CDR3 bases are TGCGCCAGCAGCTTGTCCGATTATGCCGGGGAAACAATAAGAGACACTGAAGCTTTCTTT.

The gene calls are TRBV6-2 or TRBV6-3 and TRBJ2-1; 10 positions agree with TRBD2. This CDR3 is built from 17 residues. CDR1 and CDR2 (germline): MNHEY, SVGEGT. V lost 10 bases to trimming and J lost 1 base; unmatched junction nucleotides: 13. The CDR3 sequence is CAIALGTSATSYNEQFF. CDR3 bases: TGTGCCATCGCTCTCGGGACTAGCGCGACATCCTACAATGAGCAGTTCTTC.

The J gene is TRBJ1-4, the V gene TRBV19, with D possibly matching TRBD1 (5 bases). V was shortened by 7 bases and J by 7 bases, with 22 bases between the two germline ends. Germline values: CDR1 LNHDA, CDR2 SQIVND (reference sequence). The length of the CDR3 is 16 residues. The CDR3 here is CASTAWGSREFEKLFF. Written as DNA, the CDR3 is TGTGCCAGTACCGCCTGGGGCAGCCGGGAGTTTGAAAAACTGTTTTTT. Complete variable domain (other parts from reference TRBV19 and TRBJ1-4): DGGITQSPKYLFRKEGQNVTLSCEQNLNHDAMYWYRQDPGQGLRLIYYSQIVNDFQKGDIAEGYSVSREKKESFPLTVTSAQKNPTAFYLCASTAWGSREFEKLFFGSGTQLSVL.

The gene calls are TRBV5-8 and TRBJ2-1, with D possibly matching TRBD1 (5 bases). V was pared by 7 bases and J by 2 bases, with 22 bases between. CDR1 is SGHTS and CDR2 is YDEGEE in the germline V gene. The CDR3 contains 17 residues. CDR3 DNA: TGTGCCAGCCCCGGGCAAAGGGGTGTCTGGACCTACAATGAGCAGTTCTTC. Its protein is CASPGQRGVWTYNEQFF.

This clonotype was found many times. The chain carries TRBV2 and TRBJ2-1, with D possibly being TRBD1 (6 bases). Germline assignment: CDR1 SNHLY and CDR2 FYNNEI. CDR3 size: 19 residues. V dropped 1 base and J dropped 4 bases, with 23 bases sitting between them. This chain's CDR3 is CASSEVGRGKKLLYNEQFF. The CDR3 nucleotides read TGTGCCAGCAGTGAAGTAGGCAGGGGCAAGAAGTTATTGTACAATGAGCAGTTCTTC.

This chain links TRBV10-3 with TRBJ2-6, with 10 bases lining up with TRBD1. This CDR3 has 17 amino acids. Germline values: CDR1 ENHRY, CDR2 SYGVKD. Trimming took 4 bases from V and 4 from J; bases not matched to a gene: 7. The CDR3 is CAISVGDRGSGANVLTF. DNA of the CDR3: TGTGCCATCAGTGTCGGGGACAGGGGATCCGGGGCCAACGTCCTGACTTTC.

The chain couples TRBV18 to TRBJ2-1; no definite D call. CDR3 size: 17 residues. V lost 3 bases to trimming and J lost 5 bases, with 20 bases between them. Germline V lookup: CDR1 KGHSH, CDR2 LQKENI. This chain's CDR3 is CASSPTKTYPSDNEQFF. The CDR3 coding sequence is TGTGCCAGCTCACCGACAAAGACGTACCCCTCGGACAATGAGCAGTTCTTC.

The chain combines TRBV15 with TRBJ1-5; 7 nucleotides align to TRBD1. The junction had 3 bases not matched to a gene; V was cut back by 5 bases and J by 5 bases. Germline V gene sequence: CDR1 LNHNV, CDR2 YYDKDF (reference sequence). The CDR3 is made up of 13 amino acids. The chain's CDR3 is CATSGTGDQPQHF. The CDR3 nucleotides are TGTGCCACCAGCGGTACAGGGGATCAGCCCCAGCATTTT.

This clonotype was recorded many times. The genes are TRBV12-3 or TRBV12-4 and TRBJ2-7; D remains unclear. V lost 5 bases and J lost 0, with 11 bases in between. The CDR3 extends over 14 amino acids. Here the CDR3 reads CASSPPPRSYEQYF. The DNA of the CDR3 is TGTGCCAGCAGTCCCCCCCCCCGCTCCTACGAGCAGTACTTC.

There are many counts of this clonotype. The chain joins TRBV6-5 to TRBJ1-2; D may be TRBD1 (5 bases). Germline lookup yields CDR1 MNHEY and CDR2 SVGAGI. The ends were cut back, 2 bases at V and 2 bases at J, with 9 bases in the middle. The CDR3 has 14 residues. DNA of the CDR3: TGTGCCAGCAGTTACGGGGGACGGAACTATGGCTACACCTTC. Translated: CASSYGGRNYGYTF.

This clonotype was counted at least ten times. The gene calls are TRBV29-1 and TRBJ2-1; D uncertain. Trimming pared 5 bases from V and 0 bases from J, leaving 14 bases between. The length of the CDR3 is 15 residues. Germline assignment: CDR1 SQVTM and CDR2 ANQGSEA. The CDR3 region has the DNA TGCAGCGTTACCAGCGCCTCGAGCTCCTACAATGAGCAGTTCTTC. It specifies CSVTSASSSYNEQFF.

In its sample, this clonotype was seen many times. This chain uses TRBV4-3 with TRBJ2-7, with 7 bases identical to TRBD2. CDR1 is LGHNA, CDR2 YSLEER, per germline. Trimming at V came to 0 bases and at J to 8 bases, leaving 13 bases not matched to a gene. The CDR3 runs 16 residues. Here the CDR3 reads CASSQDLKVAGVKQYF. The CDR3 nucleotides read TGCGCCAGCAGCCAAGATCTAAAGGTTGCGGGGGTGAAGCAGTACTTC.

This clonotype has at least ten counts. The J gene is TRBJ2-7, the V gene TRBV5-1; D not certain. The germline gives CDR1 SGHRS, CDR2 YFSETQ. The CDR3 has 12 residues. V lost 6 bases and J lost 4, with 11 bases in between. CDR3 residues: CASMKDSYEQYF. The CDR3 region has the DNA TGCGCCAGCATGAAGGATAGTTACGAGCAGTACTTC.

This clonotype was counted ten times or more. V is TRBV20-1 and J is TRBJ1-2; TRBD1 matches 7 bases. CDR1 DFQATT and CDR2 SNEGSKA come from the germline V gene (reference sequence). Unmatched junction bases numbered 11, after V lost 6 bases and J lost 1 base. CDR3 length: 15 amino acids. The CDR3 spells CSAPPGQMVNYGYTF. Written as DNA, the CDR3 is TGCAGTGCCCCCCCGGGACAGATGGTTAACTATGGCTACACCTTC.